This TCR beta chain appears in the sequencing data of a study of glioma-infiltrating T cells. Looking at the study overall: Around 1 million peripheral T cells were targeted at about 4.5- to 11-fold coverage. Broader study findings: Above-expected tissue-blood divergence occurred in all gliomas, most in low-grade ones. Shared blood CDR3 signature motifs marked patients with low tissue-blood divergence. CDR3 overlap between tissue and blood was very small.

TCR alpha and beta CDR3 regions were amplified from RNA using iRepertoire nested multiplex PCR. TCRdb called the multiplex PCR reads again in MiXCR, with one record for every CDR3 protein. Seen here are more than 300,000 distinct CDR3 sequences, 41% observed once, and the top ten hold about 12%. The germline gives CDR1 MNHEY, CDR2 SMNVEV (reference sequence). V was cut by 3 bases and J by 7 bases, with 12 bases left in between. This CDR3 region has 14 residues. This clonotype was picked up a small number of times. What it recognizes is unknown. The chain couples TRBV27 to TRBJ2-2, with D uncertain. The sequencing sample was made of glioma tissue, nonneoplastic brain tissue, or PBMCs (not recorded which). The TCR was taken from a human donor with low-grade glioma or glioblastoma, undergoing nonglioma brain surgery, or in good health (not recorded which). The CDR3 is CASSFPRKGGELFF. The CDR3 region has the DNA TGTGCCAGCAGTTTCCCCAGGAAGGGCGGGGAGCTGTTTTTT.